The 28 T cell receptor beta chains listed next were all sequenced from one sample in a study of a mutant IDH1 vaccine in newly diagnosed glioma. These receptors' antigens are unknown. The table came from immunoSEQ multiplex PCR; TCRdb's copy has only in-frame clones and leaves some out. The sample lists tens of thousands of clones; about 85% were seen once. As for time point: week 5, during vaccination. Every vaccine dose comprised 300 ug of mutant IDH1 20-mer peptide plus topical imiquimod. The specimen comprised peripheral blood mononuclear cells (PBMCs), sampled from a glioma patient whose treatment included an IDH1 peptide vaccine. The receptors derive from a woman between 40 and 50 years old with glioma. Some clones in this sample may be carry-over from other donors' samples.

This chain links TRBV29-1 with TRBJ2-2, with a possible D match to TRBD1 (5 bases). V was pared by 7 bases and J by 7 bases, with 16 bases between. Germline CDR1 and CDR2: SQVTM and ANQGSEA. The length of the CDR3 is 13 residues. The CDR3, as DNA: TGCAGCGCCACGACAGCTCTGGACGGGGAGCTGTTTTTT. Translated, it gives CSATTALDGELFF.

The chain joins TRBV5-1 to TRBJ2-2, with D tentatively TRBD1 (5 bases). Germline CDR1 is SGHRS and CDR2 is YFSETQ. V dropped 1 base and J dropped 4 bases, with 11 bases sitting between them. This CDR3 comprises 15 residues. The CDR3 reads CASSLQRGGTGELFF. DNA of the CDR3: TGCGCCAGCAGCTTGCAAAGGGGCGGCACCGGGGAGCTGTTTTTT.

The chain employs TRBV7-9 and TRBJ2-7; D is unresolved. The CDR3 length is 12 residues. Trimming pared 1 base from V and 6 bases from J, leaving 7 bases between. The germline CDR1 and CDR2 sequences are SEHNR and FQNEAQ (reference sequence). As DNA, the CDR3 is TGTGCCAGCAGCTTAGGCCTCGGCGAGCAGTACTTC. This gives the protein CASSLGLGEQYF. The whole variable domain, filled in from reference TRBV7-9 and TRBJ2-7, reads DTGVSQNPRHKITKRGQNVTFRCDPISEHNRLYWYRQTLGQGPEFLTYFQNEAQLEKSRLLSDRFSAERPKGSFSTLEIQRTEQGDSAMYLCASSLGLGEQYFGPGTRLTVT.

This chain uses TRBV5-4 with TRBJ2-3; 14 bases are a match to TRBD2. V gave up 4 bases and J gave up 7 bases; unmatched junction bases: 8. Germline V gene sequence: CDR1 SGHNT, CDR2 YYREEE (reference sequence). The CDR3 runs to 16 residues. CDR3 amino acids: CASSPNRLAGGNTQYF. The CDR3 DNA reads as TGTGCCAGCAGCCCTAACCGACTAGCGGGGGGGAATACGCAGTATTTT.

The chain combines TRBV19 with TRBJ1-3; a possible D gene is TRBD1 (5 bases). Germline lookup yields CDR1 LNHDA and CDR2 SQIVND (reference sequence). Trimming removed 4 bases at V and 2 bases at J, with 18 bases between. The CDR3 extends over 17 amino acids. This chain's CDR3 is CASSTRGKGSTGNTIYF. CDR3 DNA: TGTGCCAGTAGTACTCGGGGGAAGGGCTCCACTGGAAACACCATATATTTT.

The chain recombines TRBV9 with TRBJ2-3, with D possibly matching TRBD2 (5 bases). V dropped 0 bases and J dropped 6 bases, with 11 bases sitting between them. This CDR3 comprises 14 residues. The germline CDR1 and CDR2 sequences are SGDLS and YYNGEE. The CDR3 reads CASSVEGGGDTQYF. CDR3 DNA: TGTGCCAGCAGCGTAGAAGGAGGCGGGGATACGCAGTATTTT.

The chain employs TRBV28 and TRBJ1-1; D is unresolved. The V gene's germline CDR1 is MDHEN and CDR2 SYDVKM. This CDR3 has 13 amino acids. V was clipped by 7 bases and J by 5 bases, with 14 bases between them. CDR3 sequence: CASTRKRLTEAFF. The CDR3 nucleotides read TGTGCCAGCACACGGAAAAGGTTAACTGAAGCTTTCTTT.

Comment on this clone: The junction departs from the called germline gene at one end, perhaps through a read error. The chain has TRBV7-7 and TRBJ2-5; possibly TRBD2 for D (5 bases). This CDR3 region has 15 residues. Germline lookup yields CDR1 SSHAT and CDR2 FNYEAQ (reference sequence). The CDR3 sequence is CASSLGSGKGETQYF. CDR3 nucleotide sequence: TGTGCTAGCAGCTTGGGGTCGGGGAAAGGAGAGACCCAGTACTTC.

The chain recombines TRBV28 with TRBJ1-6, with unresolved D. Germline V CDR1 and CDR2: MDHEN, SYDVKM. This CDR3 region has 13 residues. V dropped 7 bases and J dropped 7 bases, with 11 bases sitting between them. CDR3 protein: CASILSGNSPLHF. The CDR3 DNA is TGTGCCAGCATCCTGAGCGGAAATTCACCCCTCCACTTT. The variable domain in full, with the rest retrieved from reference TRBV28 and TRBJ1-6, is DVKVTQSSRYLVKRTGEKVFLECVQDMDHENMFWYRQDPGLGLRLIYFSYDVKMKEKGDIPEGYSVSREKKERFSLILESASTNQTSMYLCASILSGNSPLHFGNGTRLTVT.

This chain uses TRBV10-3 with TRBJ1-3; a possible D gene is TRBD1 (6 bases). V lost 6 bases to trimming and J lost 3 bases, with 6 bases between them. Germline-derived CDR1 and CDR2 are ENHRY and SYGVKD. The CDR3 has 12 amino acids. The CDR3 nucleotides read TGTGCCATCAGGGACAGTGGAAACACCATATATTTT. Its translation is CAIRDSGNTIYF.

The chain links TRBV5-4 to TRBJ2-2; D call uncertain. V lost 0 bases and J lost 3, with 0 bases in between. This CDR3 spans 12 amino acids. Germline CDR1 reads SGHNT; CDR2 reads YYREEE (reference sequence). The CDR3 sequence is CASSLDTGELFF. The CDR3 DNA reads TGTGCCAGCAGCTTGGACACCGGGGAGCTGTTTTTT.

The V call is TRBV20-1, the J call TRBJ2-7; TRBD1 might be the D (6 bases). The CDR3 is 11 amino acids. CDR1 DFQATT and CDR2 SNEGSKA come from the germline V gene (reference sequence). The germline V and J ends were trimmed by 0 bases and 8 bases, with 8 bases remaining between them. CDR3: CSARDRDKQYF. In DNA, the CDR3 is TGCAGTGCTAGAGATAGGGACAAGCAGTACTTC.

This clone came up a few times. The chain joins TRBV5-8 to TRBJ1-6; perhaps TRBD1 as D (5 bases). Trimming cost V 4 bases and J 9 bases, with 17 bases left between them. Germline assignment: CDR1 SGHTS and CDR2 YDEGEE. CDR3 length: 15 amino acids. The CDR3 reads CASSPRDGPTSPLHF. CDR3 nucleotides: TGTGCCAGCAGCCCGCGGGACGGTCCAACTTCACCCCTCCACTTT.

In nucleotides, the CDR3 is TGTGCCAGCAAAAGGGGGGCGGGTAATGAAAAACTGTTTTTT. Protein product: CASKRGAGNEKLFF. The genes are TRBV27 and TRBJ1-4; TRBD1 might be the D (6 bases). V lost 7 bases and J lost 4, with 13 bases in between. The CDR3 covers 14 residues. The germline V gene encodes CDR1 MNHEY and CDR2 SMNVEV (reference sequence).

A single count supports this clone. The chain combines TRBV27 with TRBJ2-3; D gene uncertain. There are 15 residues in the CDR3. Germline V gene lookup returns CDR1 MNHEY and CDR2 SMNVEV (reference sequence). The V end lost 6 bases, the J end lost 1 base, and 14 bases lay between the germline ends. CDR3 coding DNA: TGTGCCAGCAGCCGCGCTAGGAGCGGCACAGATACGCAGTATTTT. It translates to CASSRARSGTDTQYF.

The rearrangement links TRBV10-1 to TRBJ2-7; D remains ambiguous. This CDR3 comprises 10 residues. Trimming removed 8 bases from V and 3 bases from J, with 5 bases in between. The V gene's germline CDR1 is WNHNN and CDR2 SYGVQD (reference sequence). DNA of the CDR3: TGCGCCAGCGGCAGCTACGAGCAGTACTTC. Protein: CASGSYEQYF.

This chain joins TRBV28 and TRBJ1-2; D is uncertain. This CDR3 spans 13 amino acids. V was trimmed by 2 bases and J by 6 bases, leaving 10 bases between them. In germline, CDR1 is MDHEN, CDR2 SYDVKM. CDR3 protein: CASSLAGFNGYTF. As DNA, the CDR3 is TGTGCCAGCAGTTTAGCGGGTTTCAATGGCTACACCTTC.

This clone has a single count. The chain combines TRBV5-6 with TRBJ2-7; D may be TRBD2 (5 bases). Per the germline V gene, CDR1 is SGHDT and CDR2 is YYEEEE. V was clipped by 2 bases and J by 5 bases, with 8 bases between them. The CDR3 has 12 amino acids. The CDR3 is CASSFRGNEQYF. The CDR3 DNA is TGTGCCAGCAGCTTTCGGGGAAACGAGCAGTACTTC.

This chain uses TRBV9 with TRBJ2-3; D is undetermined. Germline assignment: CDR1 SGDLS and CDR2 YYNGEE. V lost 0 bases to trimming and J lost 6 bases, with 8 bases between them. The CDR3 extends over 13 amino acids. The CDR3 DNA is TGTGCCAGCAGCGTAGCTTCGGAGGATACGCAGTATTTT. It translates to CASSVASEDTQYF.

J is TRBJ2-7 and V is TRBV6-1; no reliable D call. The CDR3 sequence is 14 residues long. CDR1 and CDR2 (germline): MNHNS, SASEGT. V gave up 6 bases and J gave up 0 bases, with 12 bases separating them. The CDR3 reads CASRDSGTSYEQYF. The CDR3 DNA is TGTGCCAGCAGGGATTCGGGCACCTCCTACGAGCAGTACTTC.

The V gene is TRBV10-3, the J gene TRBJ2-6; TRBD1 matches at 7 bases. Looked up from germline, CDR1 is ENHRY and CDR2 is SYGVKD. The CDR3 length is 17 residues. J was trimmed by 0 bases and V by 6 bases; bases with no gene match: 8. DNA of the CDR3: TGTGCCATCAGGGGACAGAGGCAAAGCTCTGGGGCCAACGTCCTGACTTTC. It codes for CAIRGQRQSSGANVLTF.

This clone was seen a few times. The chain couples TRBV6-6 to TRBJ1-2; 9 bases line up with TRBD1. Losses at the gene ends were 0 bases for V and 8 bases for J; bases not matched to a gene: 7. CDR1 MNHNY and CDR2 SVGAGI come from the germline V gene (reference sequence). CDR3 size: 15 residues. For the CDR3, the DNA is TGTGCCAGCAGTTACTCGGGACAGGGCTCTGGAGGCTACACCTTC. Its translation: CASSYSGQGSGGYTF.

This clone was recorded only once. The CDR3 here is CASISAQTYEQYF. The CDR3 DNA reads TGTGCCAGCATCTCGGCACAGACCTACGAGCAGTACTTC. The chain joins TRBV6-6 to TRBJ2-7, with unresolved D. The CDR3 runs 13 residues. Germline loops: CDR1 MNHNY, CDR2 SVGAGI (reference sequence). The V gene lost 7 bases and the J gene lost 2 bases, with 12 bases spanning the gap.

The genes are TRBV28 and TRBJ1-5, with 7 positions matching TRBD1. Germline V CDR1 and CDR2: MDHEN, SYDVKM. This CDR3 region has 14 residues. Trimming took 3 bases from V and 4 from J; bases not matched to a gene: 3. CDR3 sequence reads: CASSLSGGNQPQHF. The CDR3 DNA sequence: TGTGCCAGCAGTTTGTCAGGGGGTAATCAGCCCCAGCATTTT.

This chain links TRBV28 with TRBJ1-1; no reliable D call. The CDR3 extends over 14 amino acids. The V and J ends lost 8 bases and 1 base respectively, with 14 bases between them. The germline CDR1 and CDR2 sequences are MDHEN and SYDVKM. The CDR3 protein is CASRGRQTNTEAFF. The CDR3, as DNA: TGTGCCAGCCGCGGACGGCAGACGAACACTGAAGCTTTCTTT. Full variable domain (remainder filled in from reference TRBV28 and TRBJ1-1): DVKVTQSSRYLVKRTGEKVFLECVQDMDHENMFWYRQDPGLGLRLIYFSYDVKMKEKGDIPEGYSVSREKKERFSLILESASTNQTSMYLCASRGRQTNTEAFFGQGTRLTVV.

CDR3 DNA: TGCGCCAGCAGTCAATCGGACGGGGGGGGGATTGAAATGGATACGCAGTATTTT. It codes for CASSQSDGGGIEMDTQYF. The rearrangement joins TRBV23-1 to TRBJ2-3, with 8 bases that match TRBD2. TRBV23-1 is sorted into the ORF group, with uncertain function. This CDR3 comprises 18 residues. Losses at the gene ends were 0 bases for V and 6 bases for J; bases not matched to a gene: 14.

CDR3 in amino acids: CASSFARPGELFF. Written as DNA, the CDR3 is TGTGCCAGCAGCTTCGCTCGCCCCGGGGAGCTGTTTTTT. The chain links TRBV11-3 to TRBJ2-2; D is ambiguous. The CDR3 runs 13 residues. With 3 bases removed from V and 6 bases from J, the gap between germline ends came to 8 bases. Germline CDR1 reads SGHNT; CDR2 reads YENEEA.

The rearrangement uses TRBV9 and TRBJ1-3; unclear D gene. CDR3 length equals 11 residues. Per germline, CDR1 SGDLS and CDR2 YYNGEE. The V end lost 5 bases, the J end lost 4 bases, and 4 bases lay between the germline ends. The CDR3 sequence is CASSNGNTIYF. The CDR3 nucleotides read TGTGCCAGCAGTAACGGAAACACCATATATTTT.